The 4 T cell receptor beta chains presented below share a single source sample, sequenced in a study of molecular identifiers for immune sequencing clone quantification. TCRdb independently ran MiXCR on the PCR reads; one entry per CDR3 protein. The sample comprises 300,000 to 400,000 distinct CDR3 sequences, roughly a quarter of which are singletons, and roughly 0.7% rests with the top ten. The sequencing input was naive CD8+ T cells from blood, with Jurkat cell RNA spiked in. Subset indicated: FACS-sorted CD8+CD4-CCR7+CD45RA+ naive T cells. The receptors originated from a human donor in good health. Some libraries in this study had Jurkat cell RNA spiked in.

Turning to this clonotype: One base away lies a much larger clone, so this may be a sequencing read error. J is TRBJ2-2 and V is TRBV25-1, with 7 bases aligning to TRBD1. This CDR3 has 17 amino acids. Germline-derived CDR1 and CDR2 are MGHDK and SYGVNS. CDR3 residues: CASSEWDSLANTGELLF. CDR3 DNA: TGTGCCAGCAGTGAATGGGACAGCCTCGCGAACACCGGGGAGCTGTTATTT.

The V call is TRBV15, the J call TRBJ2-6, with D perhaps given as TRBD1 or TRBD2 (5 bases each). Germline V CDR1 and CDR2: LNHNV, YYDKDF (reference sequence). Deletions cut 8 bases from V and 6 bases from J, with 17 bases between. The CDR3 has 15 residues. This CDR3 reads CATCYGTAAANVLTF. In DNA form, the CDR3 reads TGTGCCACCTGCTATGGGACGGCCGCGGCCAACGTCCTGACTTTC. The whole variable domain, remainder taken from reference TRBV15 and TRBJ2-6, is DAMVIQNPRYQVTQFGKPVTLSCSQTLNHNVMYWYQQKSSQAPKLLFHYYDKDFNNEADTPDNFQSRRPNTSFCFLDIRSPGLGDTAMYLCATCYGTAAANVLTFGAGSRLTVL.

A few counts support this clonotype. The rearrangement links TRBV16 to TRBJ2-1; D might be TRBD1 (6 bases). This CDR3 is 13 amino acids long. CDR1 is KGHSY, CDR2 FQNENV, per germline. V lost 6 bases and J 7 bases, leaving 13 bases between the germline ends. The CDR3 is CASRQGTNNEQFF. CDR3 nucleotides: TGTGCCAGCAGACAGGGAACCAATAATGAGCAGTTCTTC.

There are a few counts of this clonotype. The rearrangement links TRBV7-9 to TRBJ2-5, with D possibly called TRBD1 or TRBD2 (6 bases each). V was pared by 2 bases and J by 0 bases, with 19 bases between. Looked up from germline, CDR1 is SEHNR and CDR2 is FQNEAQ (reference sequence). The CDR3 contains 18 residues. CDR3 DNA: TGTGCCAGCAGCTTATGGGCGGTCGGGGGCCTGTACCAAGAGACCCAGTACTTC. Amino acids: CASSLWAVGGLYQETQYF.